This passage covers 19 T cell receptor beta chains from one sample sequenced in a study of T cells in Graves' hyperthyroidism and ophthalmopathy. Amplification yielded TCR beta CDR3 regions, with RNA transcripts as the source. In the first-round RT-PCR of the TCR CDR3, the HTBI primer set was used. TCRdb re-derived calls from the multiplex PCR reads in MiXCR, one entry per CDR3 protein. The table lists roughly 700,000 distinct CDR3 sequences, roughly 17% of them singletons. Sequencing was carried out using blood. These receptors all come from a man over 45 with Graves' hyperthyroidism.

The sample holds many counts of this clonotype. V gene TRBV9 combines with J gene TRBJ2-1, with 9 positions matching TRBD2. CDR3 length: 15 amino acids. V lost 3 bases and J lost 6; bases outside the gene matches: 7. Germline V gene data show CDR1 as SGDLS and CDR2 as YYNGEE. The CDR3 nucleotides read TGTGCCAGCAGCGCAGGAGCGGGAGGAGGCAATGAGCAGTTCTTC. It encodes CASSAGAGGGNEQFF. The full variable domain, completed using reference TRBV9 and TRBJ2-1, is DSGVTQTPKHLITATGQRVTLRCSPRSGDLSVYWYQQSLDQGLQFLIQYYNGEERAKGNILERFSAQQFPDLHSELNLSSLELGDSALYFCASSAGAGGGNEQFFGPGTRLTVL.

CDR3 sequence (DNA): TGTGCCAGCAGCGTAGGAAAAGCCGTCGTATCGAACACCGGGGAGCTGTTTTTT. Residues: CASSVGKAVVSNTGELFF. The chain combines TRBV9 with TRBJ2-2; no definite D call. CDR1 and CDR2 from the germline V gene are SGDLS and YYNGEE. The CDR3 covers 18 residues. Trimming took off 0 bases at V and 0 bases at J, with 15 bases between the two ends.

The rearrangement uses TRBV6-5 and TRBJ2-3, with TRBD2 matching over 8 bases. After removal of 2 bases from V and 3 bases from J, the junction contained 1 base not matched to a gene. Germline loops: CDR1 MNHEY, CDR2 SVGAGI. This CDR3 has 14 amino acids. The CDR3, as DNA: TGTGCCAGCAGTTACCAGCGGGAGACAGATACGCAGTATTTT. This gives the protein CASSYQRETDTQYF.

This clonotype was detected only a few times. V gene TRBV5-1 combines with J gene TRBJ1-4, with D perhaps matching TRBD1 (5 bases). Trimming took off 6 bases at V and 3 bases at J, with 12 bases between the two ends. The germline V gene has CDR1 SGHRS and CDR2 YFSETQ. The length of the CDR3 is 14 residues. The CDR3 spells CASNRGSANEKLFF. CDR3 bases: TGCGCCAGCAACCGGGGCTCGGCTAATGAAAAACTGTTTTTT.

This clonotype has just a few counts. V is TRBV28 and J is TRBJ1-5; 12 bases align to TRBD1. Germline CDR1 and CDR2: MDHEN and SYDVKM. V lost 2 bases to trimming and J lost 6 bases; unmatched junction nucleotides: 5. The CDR3 is 16 residues long. The CDR3 spells CASSLTGTGGPQPQHF. The CDR3 DNA reads TGTGCCAGCAGTTTAACCGGGACAGGGGGCCCTCAGCCCCAGCATTTT.

This clonotype showed up many times. The rearrangement joins TRBV6-6 to TRBJ2-7; D may be TRBD1 (5 bases). The CDR3 is made up of 15 amino acids. Germline CDR1 reads MNHNY; CDR2 reads SVGAGI (reference sequence). Trimming removed 2 bases from V and 2 bases from J, with 13 bases in between. CDR3 DNA sequence: TGTGCCAGCAGTTACGGCGTGACAGTACCCTACGAGCAGTACTTC. Its protein is CASSYGVTVPYEQYF.

The chain couples TRBV6-5 to TRBJ2-3; no firm D call. The CDR3 loop spans 17 amino acids. Germline CDR1 MNHEY, CDR2 SVGAGI. Trimming shortened V by 0 bases and J by 6 bases, and 19 bases separated the two germline ends. The DNA for the CDR3 is TGTGCCAGCAGTTACTCGTATGAAGTGGGCGATCTGGATACGCAGTATTTT. This sequence encodes CASSYSYEVGDLDTQYF.

Many counts were recorded for this clonotype. The V gene is TRBV7-9, the J gene TRBJ1-1, with 9 bases lining up with TRBD1. The CDR3 is 14 amino acids. CDR1 and CDR2 from the germline V gene are SEHNR and FQNEAQ (reference sequence). The junction had 5 bases not matched to a gene; V was cut back by 5 bases and J by 4 bases. Here the CDR3 DNA reads TGTGCCAGCAGCCAAACAGGGGGCGTCACTGAAGCTTTCTTT. This gives the protein CASSQTGGVTEAFF.

This clonotype has at least ten counts. J is TRBJ2-6 and V is TRBV7-2; the D gene is possibly TRBD1 (6 bases). Trimming shortened V by 5 bases and J by 0 bases, and 8 bases separated the two germline ends. There are 15 residues in the CDR3. Germline lookup yields CDR1 SGHTA and CDR2 FQGNSA. This CDR3 is CASSTQGSGANVLTF. CDR3 coding DNA: TGTGCCAGCAGCACACAGGGCTCTGGGGCCAACGTCCTGACTTTC.

In its sample, this clonotype was seen many times. The gene calls are TRBV7-2 and TRBJ2-5, with TRBD1 as a possible D gene (6 bases). Germline V gives CDR1 SGHTA, CDR2 FQGNSA. The V end was cut by 5 bases, the J end by 4 bases, with 17 bases between. The CDR3 runs 15 residues. The CDR3 DNA sequence: TGTGCCAGCAGCGAGCAATACAGGGTTGTAGAGACCCAGTACTTC. Protein sequence: CASSEQYRVVETQYF.

This clonotype was detected only a few times. V usage is TRBV10-3 and J usage is TRBJ1-2; possibly TRBD1 for D (6 bases). Trimming left V 1 base short and J 8 bases short, with 11 bases between. The CDR3 is 13 residues long. Germline V gene data show CDR1 as ENHRY and CDR2 as SYGVKD. CDR3 loop: CAISELAGVGYTF. The CDR3 nucleotides are TGTGCCATCAGTGAGTTGGCAGGGGTAGGCTACACCTTC.

This clonotype was found many times. This rearrangement joins TRBV11-1 to TRBJ2-7; 9 positions match TRBD1. The germline V gene encodes CDR1 SGHAT and CDR2 FQDESV (reference sequence). The trim removed 2 bases at V and 0 bases at J, leaving 2 bases unmatched. The CDR3 is 15 residues long. CDR3 coding DNA: TGTGCCAGCAGCTTACAGACAGGGGGCTCCTACGAGCAGTACTTC. Amino acids: CASSLQTGGSYEQYF.

The V gene is TRBV6-2 or TRBV6-3, the J gene TRBJ1-2; D is ambiguous. Trimming took 7 bases from V and 7 from J, leaving 19 bases between them. The CDR3 extends over 14 amino acids. The germline gives CDR1 MNHEY, CDR2 SVGEGT. The CDR3, as DNA: TGTGCCAGCAAGGCAGGCTCAGGATCGGGTGGCTACACCTTC. Translation: CASKAGSGSGGYTF.

Only a few counts were recorded for this clonotype. The chain carries TRBV20-1 and TRBJ1-4, with a weak D call TRBD1 (5 bases). The CDR3 sequence is 14 residues long. Per germline, CDR1 DFQATT and CDR2 SNEGSKA (reference sequence). V was trimmed by 0 bases and J by 6 bases, leaving 11 bases between them. The CDR3 is CSARDPGRDEKLFF. CDR3 DNA sequence: TGCAGTGCTAGAGATCCGGGGCGGGATGAAAAACTGTTTTTT.

The J gene is TRBJ2-3, the V gene TRBV12-3 or TRBV12-4, with 9 bases fitting TRBD2. V shed 6 bases and J 2 bases; nucleotides not matched to a gene: 6. The CDR3 consists of 15 residues. CDR3 loop: CASSHWTSATDTQYF. The CDR3 coding sequence is TGTGCCAGCAGCCACTGGACTAGCGCCACAGATACGCAGTATTTT.

The chain joins TRBV4-1 to TRBJ1-5, with TRBD1 as a possible D gene (5 bases). The CDR3 covers 20 residues. V was pared by 2 bases and J by 4 bases, with 27 bases between. CDR1 is MGHRA, CDR2 YSYEKL, per germline. CDR3 sequence (DNA): TGCGCCAGCAGCCAAAGAGCAACGCCGATTCAGGGACGGCGAAATCAGCCCCAGCATTTT. This codes for CASSQRATPIQGRRNQPQHF.

This clonotype was counted between two and nine times. The chain recombines TRBV7-9 with TRBJ2-7; D is undetermined. The CDR3 loop spans 15 amino acids. The germline gives CDR1 SEHNR, CDR2 FQNEAQ (reference sequence). The ends were cut back, 4 bases at V and 3 bases at J, with 16 bases in the middle. Written as DNA, the CDR3 is TGTGCCAGCAGCTCACAGCTAACACCCAACTACGAGCAGTACTTC. Amino acids: CASSSQLTPNYEQYF.

In its sample, this clonotype was seen many times. This chain links TRBV7-9 with TRBJ2-1; a weak D match, TRBD1 (5 bases). Trimming cost V 5 bases and J 4 bases, with 18 bases left between them. Looked up from germline, CDR1 is SEHNR and CDR2 is FQNEAQ (reference sequence). The CDR3 length is 16 residues. Written as DNA, the CDR3 is TGTGCCAGCAGCCTCCATTCAGGGCCTAGGTACAATGAGCAGTTCTTC. Translated: CASSLHSGPRYNEQFF.

The chain combines TRBV3-1 with TRBJ2-5; 10 nucleotides agree with TRBD2. CDR1 and CDR2 (germline): LGHDT, YNNKEL (reference sequence). With V trimmed by 4 bases and J by 5 bases, 10 bases remained unmatched. The CDR3 covers 16 residues. CDR3 coding DNA: TGTGCCAGCAGCCCGAGCGTCCTAGCGGGAGTGGAGACCCAGTACTTC. This encodes CASSPSVLAGVETQYF.